This T cell receptor beta chain was sequenced in a study of beta chain features in type 1 diabetes. In the study overall: Cells sorted and examined across all samples totaled approximately 100,000,000. Study observations and caveats: Whether TCRB rearrangement is influenced by HLA type was left unresolved in this analysis. Shortening that was moderate but significant affected the TCRB CDR3s of Type 1 diabetes patients in all four CD4+ subsets.

Germline V gives CDR1 GTSNPN, CDR2 SVGIG (reference sequence). V was trimmed by 4 bases and J by 6 bases, leaving 12 bases between them. This CDR3 comprises 12 residues. A word on this clone: Its antigen is currently unknown.

Without exception, sorted populations had purity beyond 98%. The entirety of the isolated RNA underwent reverse transcription, so expressed TCRB transcripts were sequenced. The method was immunoSEQ multiplex PCR; TCRdb's version includes in-frame clones alone and lacks a portion of them. The data show 500,000 to 850,000 clones, about 14% seen once. This receptor was obtained from a man aged 18-30 years with type 1 diabetes. Sequenced material: naive CD4+ T cells from blood. This chain connects TRBV30 to TRBJ1-2, with TRBD1 as a possible D gene (6 bases). In DNA, the CDR3 is TGTGCCTGGACCCGGGGGGACAATGGCTACACCTTC. Translated, it gives CAWTRGDNGYTF.